The 15 T cell receptor beta chains below all came from one sample that was sequenced in a study of T cell responses to AZD1222 COVID-19 vaccine. The assay was immunoSEQ multiplex PCR, and TCRdb's table has in-frame clones only and misses some. The sample consists of 200,000 to 250,000 clones, 94% of them appearing once. Material: peripheral blood, obtained 28 days after the second dose of the MenACWY control vaccine. The source is an adult who received the MenACWY meningococcal vaccine as a control.

The V and J genes are TRBV6-6 and TRBJ2-5; the D call may be TRBD1 or TRBD2 (5 bases each). CDR1 is MNHNY, CDR2 SVGAGI, per germline (reference sequence). Trimming pared 5 bases from V and 11 bases from J, leaving 15 bases between. This CDR3 spans 12 amino acids. The CDR3 DNA follows: TGTGCCAGCAGTGGCGCCGACGGGGCGCAGTACTTC. Its translation is CASSGADGAQYF.

The genes are TRBV4-2 and TRBJ2-3; tentatively, D is TRBD2 (6 bases). There are 15 residues in the CDR3. Per the germline V gene, CDR1 is LGHNA and CDR2 is YNFKEQ. V lost 0 bases and J 5 bases, leaving 12 bases between the germline ends. The CDR3 here is CASSQDQGLGDTQYF. CDR3 in DNA: TGTGCCAGCAGCCAAGATCAGGGACTGGGAGATACGCAGTATTTT.

The chain uses TRBV9 and TRBJ1-6; 8 nucleotides match TRBD1. Germline lookup yields CDR1 SGDLS and CDR2 YYNGEE. The CDR3 spans 14 residues. After removal of 4 bases from V and 7 bases from J, the junction contained 4 bases not matched to a gene. CDR3 amino acids: CASSRTGGNSPLHF. The CDR3 DNA is TGTGCCAGCAGCCGAACAGGGGGAAATTCACCCCTCCACTTT. The entire variable domain, with the rest obtained from reference TRBV9 and TRBJ1-6, is as follows: DSGVTQTPKHLITATGQRVTLRCSPRSGDLSVYWYQQSLDQGLQFLIQYYNGEERAKGNILERFSAQQFPDLHSELNLSSLELGDSALYFCASSRTGGNSPLHFGNGTRLTVT.

CDR3 DNA sequence: TGTGCCAGCAGCCACAGGACTAGCGACTCCTACGAGCAGTACTTC. Translated: CASSHRTSDSYEQYF. This sequence joins TRBV3-1 (or the pseudogene TRBV3-2) and TRBJ2-7; 9 bases align to TRBD2. Trimming took 3 bases from V and 0 from J; bases not matched to a gene: 3. This CDR3 region has 15 residues. From germline, CDR1 is LGHDT and CDR2 YNNKEL (reference sequence).

The chain employs TRBV19 and TRBJ2-2; D ambiguous. The CDR3 consists of 15 residues. Germline loops: CDR1 LNHDA, CDR2 SQIVND (reference sequence). V was pared by 6 bases and J by 6 bases, with 17 bases between. CDR3 amino acids: CASRAGPTPAGELFF. CDR3 coding DNA: TGTGCCAGTAGGGCCGGGCCCACGCCCGCCGGGGAGCTGTTTTTT.

CDR3 protein: CSVDPQGVARYGYTF. DNA of the CDR3: TGCAGCGTTGATCCCCAGGGGGTGGCCCGATATGGCTACACCTTC. J is TRBJ1-2 and V is TRBV29-1, with 7 nucleotides matching TRBD1. The CDR3 spans 15 residues. Trimming removed 3 bases from V and 5 bases from J; junction bases left unmatched: 12. CDR1 is SQVTM, CDR2 ANQGSEA, per germline.

This clone came up once. The chain is built from TRBV2 and TRBJ2-7, with D perhaps matching TRBD1 (5 bases). The germline V gene encodes CDR1 SNHLY and CDR2 FYNNEI. V was shortened by 0 bases and J by 5 bases, with 8 bases between the two germline ends. The CDR3 totals 13 residues. CDR3 sequence reads: CASSEAGVHEQYF. CDR3 DNA: TGTGCCAGCAGTGAAGCAGGGGTCCACGAGCAGTACTTC.

The chain couples TRBV13 to TRBJ1-3; 7 bases map to TRBD1. Germline values: CDR1 PRHDT, CDR2 FYEKMQ (reference sequence). This CDR3 is built from 17 residues. The junction had 11 bases not matched to a gene; V was cut back by 5 bases and J by 1 base. For the CDR3, the DNA is TGTGCCAGCAGCCTACCTTGGAGGGGGCCATCTGGAAACACCATATATTTT. It codes for CASSLPWRGPSGNTIYF.

The sample holds one count of this clone. The CDR3 sequence is CASSAGQPYEQYF. The CDR3 DNA sequence: TGCGCCAGCAGCGCCGGACAGCCCTACGAGCAGTACTTC. The V gene is TRBV5-1, the J gene TRBJ2-7, with a tentative D call TRBD1 (6 bases). The germline V gene encodes CDR1 SGHRS and CDR2 YFSETQ. V was pared by 4 bases and J by 2 bases, with 10 bases between. This CDR3 comprises 13 residues. The variable domain in full, with the rest retrieved from reference TRBV5-1 and TRBJ2-7, is KAGVTQTPRYLIKTRGQQVTLSCSPISGHRSVSWYQQTPGQGLQFLFEYFSETQRNKGNFPGRFSGRQFSNSRSEMNVSTLELGDSALYLCASSAGQPYEQYFGPGTRLTVT.

As DNA, the CDR3 is TGTGCCAGTAGTCGGGCAGGGCAGAACTATGGCTACACCTTC. This sequence encodes CASSRAGQNYGYTF. The chain uses TRBV19 and TRBJ1-2; the D gene is possibly TRBD1 (5 bases). V was pared by 5 bases and J by 2 bases, with 12 bases between. Germline V gene data show CDR1 as LNHDA and CDR2 as SQIVND (reference sequence). The CDR3 consists of 14 residues.

The chain employs TRBV30 and TRBJ2-4; D is undetermined. This CDR3 comprises 12 residues. CDR1 is GTSNPN and CDR2 is SVGIG in the germline V gene (reference sequence). V lost 4 bases and J 5 bases, leaving 9 bases between the germline ends. CDR3 bases: TGTGCCTGGACCGGGCCAGAAAACATTCAGTACTTC. As protein: CAWTGPENIQYF.

The rearrangement uses TRBV4-3 and TRBJ1-1; the D is unclear. Germline-derived CDR1 and CDR2 are LGHNA and YSLEER. Trimming removed 1 base from V and 0 bases from J, with 9 bases in between. CDR3 size: 15 residues. This chain's CDR3 is CASSQGPPMNTEAFF. CDR3 nucleotides: TGCGCCAGCAGCCAAGGGCCCCCTATGAACACTGAAGCTTTCTTT.

The chain has TRBV14 and TRBJ1-6; D remains ambiguous. CDR1 and CDR2 (germline): SGHDN, FVKESK. The V end was cut by 4 bases, the J end by 6 bases, with 10 bases between. CDR3 size: 14 residues. The CDR3 DNA follows: TGTGCCAGCAGCCGCCAGCTGGGTAATTCACCCCTCCACTTT. Its translation: CASSRQLGNSPLHF.

V and J are TRBV30 and TRBJ1-3; D is undetermined. The CDR3 consists of 14 residues. The V end was cut by 3 bases, the J end by 2 bases, with 11 bases between. Germline V gives CDR1 GTSNPN, CDR2 SVGIG (reference sequence). The CDR3 loop reads CAWSPKVAGNTIYF. In DNA form, the CDR3 reads TGTGCCTGGAGCCCGAAAGTGGCTGGAAACACCATATATTTT. Using reference TRBV30 and TRBJ1-3 for the parts outside the CDR3, the full variable domain is SQTIHQWPATLVQPVGSPLSLECTVEGTSNPNLYWYRQAAGRGLQLLFYSVGIGQISSEVPQNLSASRPQDRQFILSSKKLLLSDSGFYLCAWSPKVAGNTIYFGEGSWLTVV.

CDR3 sequence (DNA): TGTGCCAGCAGCGCAACAGGGGCGGGCGGGGAGCTGTTTTTT. Its protein product is CASSATGAGGELFF. This sequence joins TRBV7-3 and TRBJ2-2; 7 positions agree with TRBD1. Per the germline V gene, CDR1 is SGHTA and CDR2 is FQGTGA. The CDR3 has 14 residues. V trimming: 5 bases; J trimming: 7 bases; junction bases outside the gene matches: 7.